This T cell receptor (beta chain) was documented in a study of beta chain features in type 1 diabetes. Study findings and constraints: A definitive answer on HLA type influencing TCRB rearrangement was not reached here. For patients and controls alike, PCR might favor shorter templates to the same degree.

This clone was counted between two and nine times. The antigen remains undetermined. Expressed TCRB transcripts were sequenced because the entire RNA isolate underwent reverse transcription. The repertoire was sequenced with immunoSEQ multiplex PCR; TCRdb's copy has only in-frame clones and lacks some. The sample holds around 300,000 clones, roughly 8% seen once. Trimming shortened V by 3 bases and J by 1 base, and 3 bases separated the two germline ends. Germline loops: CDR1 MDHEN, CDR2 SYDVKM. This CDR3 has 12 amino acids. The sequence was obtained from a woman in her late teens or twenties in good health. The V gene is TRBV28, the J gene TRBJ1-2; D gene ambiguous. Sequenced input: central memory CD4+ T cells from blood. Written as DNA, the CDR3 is TGTGCCAGCAGTTTCATTAACTATGGCTACACCTTC. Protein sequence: CASSFINYGYTF.